Listed below are T cell receptor beta chains from one sample, sequenced in a study of shared clonotypes between healthy human individuals. TCRdb's table, derived via immunoSEQ multiplex PCR, lists solely in-frame clones and lacks some. The data contain hundreds of thousands of clones, 70% to 80% of them singletons. What was sequenced was PBMCs. The receptors were sampled from a woman aged 40-49 years in good health. Some clones in this sample may be carry-over from other donors' samples. Each CDR3 is given with its conserved first and last residue. The D gene is left open where the match is weak. Expanded clones are given a class, and other clones once, few, many or no size at all.

D | J | V | size | DNA | CDR3
. | TRBJ2-7 | TRBV2 | . | TGTGCCAGCAGGGGGCAATACGAGCAGTACTTC | CASRGQYEQYF
TRBD1 | TRBJ1-4 | TRBV7-2 | few | TGTGCCAGCAGCTTACGGACAGGGGAAAATGAAAAACTGTTTTTT | CASSLRTGENEKLFF
. | TRBJ2-1 | TRBV6-4 | once | TGTGCCAGCAGGGAGGGCAGGGATAGGGAAAATGAGCAGTTCTTC | CASREGRDRENEQFF
. | TRBJ1-1 | TRBV18 | few | TGTGCCAGCTCACTTGATAACACTGAAGCTTTCTTT | CASSLDNTEAFF
TRBD2 | TRBJ2-5 | TRBV5-1 | . | TGCGCCAGCAGCTTGGGTCTAGCGGGCGCCCAAGAGACCCAGTACTTC | CASSLGLAGAQETQYF
TRBD1 | TRBJ2-7 | TRBV7-8 | . | TGTGCCAGCAGTCCCGGGGACAGGGCTGAAACCCTGCAGTACTTC | CASSPGDRAETLQYF
. | TRBJ1-5 | TRBV28 | . | TGTGCCAGCAGTCCATTCCTCAGCAATCAGCCCCAGCATTTT | CASSPFLSNQPQHF
TRBD1 | TRBJ2-7 | TRBV18 | . | TGTGCCAGCTCACCAGCGACAGGGGAGGCCGAGCAGTACTTC | CASSPATGEAEQYF
TRBD2 | TRBJ2-7 | TRBV5-1 | many | TGCGCCAGCAGCTTGGGACTAGCGGGAGTGGGGTACGAGCAGTACTTC | CASSLGLAGVGYEQYF
. | TRBJ1-1 | TRBV7-2 | . | TGTGCCAGCAGCCGCCTGGGGGGAGGAGGTGAAGCTTTCTTT | CASSRLGGGGEAFF
. | TRBJ1-1 | TRBV20-1 | once | TGCAGTGTTACAGGGTACACTGAAGCTTTCTTT | CSVTGYTEAFF
TRBD2 | TRBJ2-2 | TRBV6-4 | few | TGTGCCAGCAGTGTAGCGGGAGAGGGAACCGGGGAGCTGTTTTTT | CASSVAGEGTGELFF
TRBD2 | TRBJ2-3 | TRBV7-9 | . | TGTGCCAGCAGCCCCGACCTTAGCGGGAGACCGACAGATACGCAGTATTTT | CASSPDLSGRPTDTQYF
. | TRBJ2-6 | TRBV11-2 | . | TGTGCCAGCAGCTTAGAAAGGGCTGGGGCCAACGTCCTGACTTTC | CASSLERAGANVLTF
. | TRBJ1-1 | TRBV7-2 | . | TGTGCCAGCAGCAGAGGAGGGTGGAACACTGAAGCTTTCTTT | CASSRGGWNTEAFF
TRBD2 | TRBJ2-1 | TRBV28 | . | TGTGCCAGCACTACCGCAAGACTAGCGGGAGGTAATGAGCAGTTCTTC | CASTTARLAGGNEQFF
. | TRBJ2-6 | TRBV7-9 | once | TGTGCCAGCAGCACTGGGACGTCCAGTGACGTCCTGACTTTC | CASSTGTSSDVLTF
. | TRBJ1-3 | TRBV7-9 | few | TGTGCCAGCAGCCGGTCGACAGCATCTGGAAACACCATATATTTT | CASSRSTASGNTIYF
. | TRBJ2-3 | TRBV6-1 | . | TGTGCCTGCACAAGGACCAGGGGCACAGATACGCAGTATTTT | CACTRTRGTDTQYF
TRBD2 | TRBJ2-1 | TRBV7-2 | . | TGTGCCAGCAGCCCCAGACTAGCGGGCAATGAGCAGTTCTTC | CASSPRLAGNEQFF
. | TRBJ1-2 | TRBV30 | many | TGTGCCTGGAGTGTCTATAGCGGCTACACCTTC | CAWSVYSGYTF
. | TRBJ1-5 | TRBV2 | few | TGTGCCAGCAGTGACAGGGTCGGCAATCAGCCCCAGCATTTT | CASSDRVGNQPQHF
. | TRBJ2-1 | TRBV7-9 | . | TGTGCCAGCGCCTACTTGGAGCGAGAGCAGTTCTTC | CASAYLEREQFF
TRBD1 | TRBJ2-5 | TRBV15 | . | TGTGCCACCAGCAGGCCCAGGGGGCTCCAAGAGACCCAGTACTTC | CATSRPRGLQETQYF
. | TRBJ2-7 | TRBV30 | . | TGTGCTGAAGGAGGGAAATACGAGCAGTACTTC | CAEGGKYEQYF
TRBD1 | TRBJ1-1 | TRBV7-2 | . | TGTGCCAGCAGCTTAGCAGGGGGCGGGAACACTGAAGCTTTCTTT | CASSLAGGGNTEAFF
. | TRBJ2-1 | TRBV7-9 | . | TGTGCCAGCAGCTCAACTAGTGGGGTTCGCAATGAGCAGTTCTTC | CASSSTSGVRNEQFF
TRBD1 | TRBJ2-1 | TRBV28 | once | TGTGCCAGCAGTTTTCCGCGACAGGGGGCTTCCTACAATGAGCAGTTCTTC | CASSFPRQGASYNEQFF
. | TRBJ2-7 | TRBV20-1 | . | TGCAGTGCGACCTTGGCCTACGAGCAGTACTTC | CSATLAYEQYF
. | TRBJ2-7 | TRBV5-6 | many | TGTGCCAGCAGCACTTCCACCTACGAGCAGTACTTC | CASSTSTYEQYF
. | TRBJ2-7 | TRBV28 | . | TGTGCCAGCGGCCCCCCCCTCTACGAGCAGTACTTC | CASGPPLYEQYF
. | TRBJ2-1 | TRBV30 | . | TGTGCCCGGGCCTTAGGACCCTACAATGAGCAGTTCTTC | CARALGPYNEQFF
TRBD2 | TRBJ2-7 | TRBV6-6 | . | TGTGCCAGCCGTCACGGACGCGGGAGAAACTACGAGCAGTACTTC | CASRHGRGRNYEQYF
TRBD1 | TRBJ1-5 | TRBV19 | . | TGTGCCAGTACCTCAGGGGGCCGTCAGCCCCAGCATTTT | CASTSGGRQPQHF
. | TRBJ2-1 | TRBV9 | . | TGTGCCAGCAGCGTAGGAGGAGGGGAGCAGTTCTTC | CASSVGGGEQFF
. | TRBJ2-1 | TRBV4-2 | . | TGTGCCAGCAGCCAAGTAAGTTGGAGTGTCCCCTCCTACAATGAGCAGTTCTTC | CASSQVSWSVPSYNEQFF
. | TRBJ1-6 | TRBV5-1 | few | TGCGCCAGCAGCCTCACCGGGACACCAAATAATTCACCCCTCCACTTT | CASSLTGTPNNSPLHF
TRBD2 | TRBJ2-4 | TRBV7-8 | . | TGTGCCAGCAGCTCAGGGACTAGCGGGAGCCAAAACATTCAGTACTTC | CASSSGTSGSQNIQYF
TRBD1 | TRBJ2-1 | TRBV19 | . | TGTGCCAGTACCTCCCGGACAGGGAGCCTGAATGAGCAGTTCTTC | CASTSRTGSLNEQFF